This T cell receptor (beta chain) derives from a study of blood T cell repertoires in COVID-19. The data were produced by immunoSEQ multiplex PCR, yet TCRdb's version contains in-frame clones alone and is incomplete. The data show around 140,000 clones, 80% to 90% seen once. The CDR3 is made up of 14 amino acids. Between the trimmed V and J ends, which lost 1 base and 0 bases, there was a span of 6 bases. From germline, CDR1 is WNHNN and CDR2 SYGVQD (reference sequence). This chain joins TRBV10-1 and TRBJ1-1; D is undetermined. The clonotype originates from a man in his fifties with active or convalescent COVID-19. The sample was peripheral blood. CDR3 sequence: CASSEYRVNTEAFF. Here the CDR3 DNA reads TGCGCCAGCAGTGAGTATCGGGTGAACACTGAAGCTTTCTTT.